One and the same sample provided the 19 T cell receptor beta chains below, sequenced in a study of blood T cells in healthy people across ages. PCR was performed a second time for about 7 to 12 cycles using a sample-barcoded 5' primer and a J-beta primer mix. TCRdb processed the 5' RACE reads anew with MiXCR; each CDR3 protein has one entry. This repertoire shows hundreds of thousands of distinct CDR3 sequences, 35% to 50% found once; its top ten account for 18%. Sequencing was carried out using blood. The receptor set was obtained from a man aged 80 or over in good health.

Points on this clonotype: A much larger clone is a single base away; this may be a read error. This chain joins TRBV4-3 and TRBJ2-5; a weak D match, TRBD1 (6 bases). The CDR3 extends over 15 amino acids. The germline V gene has CDR1 LGHNA and CDR2 YSLEER. V was pared by 1 base and J by 11 bases, with 20 bases between. Here the CDR3 reads CASSQAGQFGNEQYF. In DNA form, the CDR3 reads TGCGCCAGCAGCCAAGCCGGACAGTTTGGTAATGAGCAGTACTTC.

V usage is TRBV20-1 and J usage is TRBJ2-5, with 7 bases identical to TRBD1. The V and J ends lost 0 bases and 5 bases, in that order; junction bases with no gene match: 6. Germline V lookup: CDR1 DFQATT, CDR2 SNEGSKA (reference sequence). This CDR3 is 14 amino acids long. Here the CDR3 DNA reads TGCAGTGCTAGAGATTATCAGGGGGTGGAGACCCAGTACTTC. Protein product: CSARDYQGVETQYF.

The chain recombines TRBV9 with TRBJ1-2, with a weak D call TRBD1 (5 bases). CDR1 and CDR2 (germline): SGDLS, YYNGEE. V was clipped by 4 bases and J by 0 bases, with 10 bases between them. This CDR3 is 14 amino acids long. The CDR3 reads CASSQQDSNYGYTF. DNA of the CDR3: TGTGCCAGCAGCCAACAGGACTCTAACTATGGCTACACCTTC.

The J gene is TRBJ2-3, the V gene TRBV10-2, with a tentative D call TRBD1 (6 bases). The CDR3 covers 15 residues. The germline CDR1 and CDR2 sequences are WSHSY and SAAADI. Trimming left V 3 bases short and J 1 base short, with 11 bases between. This CDR3 reads CASSDAGAGTDTQYF. The CDR3 coding sequence is TGCGCCAGCAGTGACGCAGGGGCCGGCACAGATACGCAGTATTTT.

This clonotype was found a few times. This chain connects TRBV24-1 to TRBJ2-3; TRBD2 is a possible D gene (5 bases). The CDR3 loop spans 14 amino acids. With 9 bases removed from V and 0 bases from J, the gap between germline ends came to 12 bases. Germline V CDR1 and CDR2: KGHDR, SFDVKD. The CDR3 nucleotides read TGTGCCACCCAACGCGGGTCTAGCACAGATACGCAGTATTTT. It yields the protein CATQRGSSTDTQYF.

This clonotype has a count of ten or more. This chain connects TRBV7-2 to TRBJ1-1; D not resolved. The CDR3 sequence is 13 residues long. CDR1 SGHTA and CDR2 FQGNSA come from the germline V gene. The V end lost 5 bases, the J end lost 1 base, and 8 bases lay between the germline ends. Here the CDR3 DNA reads TGTGCCAGCAGCCCTGGCTCGAACACTGAAGCTTTCTTT. This sequence encodes CASSPGSNTEAFF.

This CDR3 is CASGPPGRSFYEQYF. CDR3 sequence (DNA): TGTGCCAGCGGCCCCCCGGGACGGAGTTTCTACGAGCAGTACTTC. The J gene is TRBJ2-7, the V gene TRBV28; D assignment may be TRBD1 or TRBD2 (5 bases each). The V and J ends lost 8 bases and 3 bases respectively, with 20 bases between them. CDR1 is MDHEN, CDR2 SYDVKM, per germline. The CDR3 contains 15 residues.

This chain uses TRBV5-6 with TRBJ1-4; D remains unclear. Germline loops: CDR1 SGHDT, CDR2 YYEEEE. V was pared by 2 bases and J by 13 bases, with 12 bases between. The CDR3 sequence is 12 residues long. CDR3 nucleotide sequence: TGTGCCAGCAGCTTAACCCCGGGAGGACTGTTTTTT. It is translated as CASSLTPGGLFF.

The genes are TRBV5-4 and TRBJ2-1, with D hard to call. V lost 0 bases and J 7 bases, leaving 5 bases between the germline ends. The germline V gene has CDR1 SGHNT and CDR2 YYREEE (reference sequence). The CDR3 contains 12 residues. As DNA, the CDR3 is TGTGCCAGCAGCTTGGCCCCAAATGAGCAGTTCTTC. It specifies CASSLAPNEQFF.

The gene calls are TRBV5-8 and TRBJ2-1; D is perhaps TRBD2 (7 bases). The J call may be mistaken, given a closer DNA end match to TRBJ2-7. This CDR3 contains 15 residues. Germline CDR1 and CDR2: SGHTS and YDEGEE. The CDR3 sequence: CASSFGGGTYNEQYF. The CDR3, as DNA: TGTGCCAGCAGCTTCGGCGGGGGCACCTACAATGAGCAGTACTTC.

This clonotype was seen only a few times. The J gene is TRBJ2-1, the V gene TRBV18; 8 nucleotides match TRBD2. The CDR3 loop spans 14 amino acids. V dropped 5 bases and J dropped 8; count of bases not matched to a gene: 8. Germline V CDR1 and CDR2: KGHSH, LQKENI. CDR3 loop: CASSSKTGRDEQFF. The DNA for the CDR3 is TGTGCCAGCTCATCAAAGACCGGGAGGGATGAGCAGTTCTTC.

V is TRBV6-8 and J is TRBJ2-5; 7 bases map to TRBD1. The CDR3 sequence is 17 residues long. Per germline, CDR1 MNHGY and CDR2 SAAAGT. J was trimmed by 4 bases and V by 7 bases; bases with no gene match: 18. DNA for the CDR3: TGTGCCAGCATAGGGGGAACAGGGGAAGAGATGGTAGAGACCCAGTACTTC. Its translation is CASIGGTGEEMVETQYF.

J is TRBJ2-5 and V is TRBV7-2; D is possibly TRBD1 (6 bases). Gene TRBJ2-7 matches the end of the DNA better, so the J call may be wrong. From germline, CDR1 is SGHTA and CDR2 FQGNSA. The CDR3 covers 14 residues. In DNA form, the CDR3 reads TGTGCCAGCAGCGCTCGGACAGACCTCTACGAGCAGTACTTC. Its translation: CASSARTDLYEQYF.

This clonotype came up a few times. This rearrangement joins TRBV7-2 to TRBJ2-7; D perhaps matches TRBD1 (6 bases). CDR1 SGHTA and CDR2 FQGNSA come from the germline V gene. This CDR3 has 13 residues. The V end lost 4 bases, the J end lost 7 bases, and 14 bases lay between the germline ends. The CDR3 spells CASSYQGFGEQYF. The CDR3 region has the DNA TGTGCCAGCAGCTACCAGGGGTTTGGGGAGCAGTACTTC.

The chain carries TRBV24-1 and TRBJ2-3; no definite D call. V was cut by 4 bases and J by 0 bases, with 13 bases left in between. The length of the CDR3 is 16 residues. In germline, CDR1 is KGHDR, CDR2 SFDVKD. The DNA of the CDR3 is TGTGCCACCAGTGAAAGCGACGCTTCGAGCACAGATACGCAGTATTTT. It yields the protein CATSESDASSTDTQYF.

This rearrangement joins TRBV28 to TRBJ2-5; weak D call: TRBD1 (5 bases). Matching the DNA end better, TRBJ2-7 makes the J call doubtful. The CDR3 extends over 14 amino acids. The germline CDR1 and CDR2 sequences are MDHEN and SYDVKM. The CDR3 is CASSSWGGRDEQYF. Written as DNA, the CDR3 is TGTGCCAGCAGTTCCTGGGGCGGTCGGGACGAGCAGTACTTC.

This clonotype was counted between two and nine times. This chain links TRBV20-1 with TRBJ1-2; a possible D gene is TRBD1 (5 bases). Trimming removed 5 bases at V and 4 bases at J, with 20 bases between. This CDR3 spans 15 amino acids. Germline CDR1 reads DFQATT; CDR2 reads SNEGSKA (reference sequence). The CDR3 reads CSALPGRTSSYGYTF. The CDR3 DNA is TGCAGTGCTCTCCCCGGGCGGACAAGCAGCTATGGCTACACCTTC.

V and J are TRBV7-9 and TRBJ1-4; the D is unclear. CDR1 is SEHNR, CDR2 FQNEAQ, per germline (reference sequence). This CDR3 spans 12 amino acids. V lost 3 bases and J lost 11, with 10 bases in between. This chain's CDR3 is CASSFFDGKLFF. CDR3 bases: TGTGCCAGCAGCTTTTTTGACGGTAAACTGTTTTTT.

This clonotype was detected only a few times. The genes are TRBV6-6 and TRBJ2-1, with 14 bases that match TRBD2. The CDR3 runs to 17 residues. Germline loops: CDR1 MNHNY, CDR2 SVGAGI (reference sequence). V shed 2 bases and J 6 bases; nucleotides not matched to a gene: 6. The CDR3 nucleotides read TGTGCCAGCAGTTACGGGACTAGCGGGAGTTTTGGCAATGAGCAGTTCTTC. Its protein product is CASSYGTSGSFGNEQFF.